This entry is about one TCR beta chain. Its antigen remains unidentified. The data were obtained in a study of T cell responses to AZD1222 COVID-19 vaccine. Repertoires were generated with immunoSEQ multiplex PCR, while TCRdb's copy carries only in-frame clones and drops some. The data contain some 92,000 clones, approximately 90% of them singletons. Study-level findings and limits: Once two AZD1222 doses were given, Spike-specific TCR breadth and depth went up. Epitopes outside B.1.351 and B.1.1.7 mutated regions reportedly drew nearly half of spike TCRs. It was only a handful of AZD1222 recipients who were seropositive at baseline.

This CDR3 has 15 amino acids. V lost 1 base and J lost 4; bases outside the gene matches: 4. Germline-derived CDR1 and CDR2 are SEHNR and FQNEAQ (reference sequence). The source is an adult in good health. Sequences were derived from peripheral blood, sampled on day 0 of MenACWY control vaccination. The chain combines TRBV7-9 with TRBJ2-7; 10 nucleotides align to TRBD2. The CDR3 sequence is CASSLGAGLAYEQYF. For the CDR3, the DNA is TGTGCCAGCAGCTTAGGGGCGGGACTAGCGTACGAGCAGTACTTC.